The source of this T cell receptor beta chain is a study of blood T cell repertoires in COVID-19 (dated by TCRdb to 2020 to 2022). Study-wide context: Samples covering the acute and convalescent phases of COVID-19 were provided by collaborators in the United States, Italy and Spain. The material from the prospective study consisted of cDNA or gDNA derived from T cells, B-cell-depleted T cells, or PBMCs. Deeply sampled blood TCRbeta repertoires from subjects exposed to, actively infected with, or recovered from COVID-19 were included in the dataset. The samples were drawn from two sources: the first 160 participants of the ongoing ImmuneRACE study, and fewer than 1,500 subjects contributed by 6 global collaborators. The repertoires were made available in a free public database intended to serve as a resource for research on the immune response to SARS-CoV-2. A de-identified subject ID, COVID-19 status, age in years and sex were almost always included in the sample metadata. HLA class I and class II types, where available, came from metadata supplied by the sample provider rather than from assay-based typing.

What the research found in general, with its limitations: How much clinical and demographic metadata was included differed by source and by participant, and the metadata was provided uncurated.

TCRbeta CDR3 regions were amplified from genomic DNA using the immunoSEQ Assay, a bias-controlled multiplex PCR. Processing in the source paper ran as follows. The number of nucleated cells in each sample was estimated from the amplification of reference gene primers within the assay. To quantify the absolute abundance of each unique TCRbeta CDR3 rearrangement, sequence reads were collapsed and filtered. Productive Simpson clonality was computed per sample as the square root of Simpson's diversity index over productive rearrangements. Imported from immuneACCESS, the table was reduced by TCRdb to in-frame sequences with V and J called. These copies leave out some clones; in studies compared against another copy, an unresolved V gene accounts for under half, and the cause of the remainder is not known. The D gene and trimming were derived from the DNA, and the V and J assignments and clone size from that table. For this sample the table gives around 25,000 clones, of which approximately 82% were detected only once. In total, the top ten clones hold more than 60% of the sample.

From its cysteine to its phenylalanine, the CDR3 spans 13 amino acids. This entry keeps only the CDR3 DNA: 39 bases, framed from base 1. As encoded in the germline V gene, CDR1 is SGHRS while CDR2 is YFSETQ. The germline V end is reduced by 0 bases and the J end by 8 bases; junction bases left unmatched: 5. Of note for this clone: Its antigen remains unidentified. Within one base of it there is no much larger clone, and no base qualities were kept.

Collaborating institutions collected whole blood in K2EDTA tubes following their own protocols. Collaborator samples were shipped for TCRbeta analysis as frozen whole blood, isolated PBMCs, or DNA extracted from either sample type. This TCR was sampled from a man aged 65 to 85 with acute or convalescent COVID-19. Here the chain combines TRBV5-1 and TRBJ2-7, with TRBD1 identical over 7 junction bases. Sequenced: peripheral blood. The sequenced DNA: TGCGCCAGCAGCTTGGCCGGACAGGCGAAGCAGTACTTC. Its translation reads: CASSLAGQAKQYF. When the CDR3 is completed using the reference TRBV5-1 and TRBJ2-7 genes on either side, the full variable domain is KAGVTQTPRYLIKTRGQQVTLSCSPISGHRSVSWYQQTPGQGLQFLFEYFSETQRNKGNFPGRFSGRQFSNSRSEMNVSTLELGDSALYLCASSLAGQAKQYFGPGTRLTVT.